The clone carrying this TCR beta chain was observed a single time. As processed by the authors: Counts of nucleated cells, estimated from reference gene primer amplification, were obtained. Libraries were prepared by immunoSEQ multiplex PCR; TCRdb keeps only in-frame clonotypes and omits some of them. V, J and clone size derive from that table, while D and trimming were established from the DNA sequence. The table includes about 180,000 clones, less than 85% detected once. These data come from a study of blood T cell repertoires in COVID-19. Study background: Researchers got acute and convalescent COVID-19 samples from the United States, Italy and Spain. In each case, the material was cDNA or gDNA derived from T cells, B-cell-depleted T cells, or PBMCs.

The CDR3 totals 14 residues. Trimming shortened V by 0 bases and J by 8 bases, and 10 bases separated the two germline ends. CDR1 is KGHDR and CDR2 is SFDVKD in the germline V gene. This clonotype was obtained from a woman aged 80 or over with active or convalescent COVID-19. Specimen: peripheral blood. The chain recombines TRBV24-1 with TRBJ2-1, with D perhaps TRBD1 (5 bases). The CDR3 reads CATSDLQIGDEQFF. In DNA, the CDR3 is TGTGCCACCAGTGATTTGCAAATAGGGGATGAGCAGTTCTTC.